The 20 T cell receptor beta chains below all came from one sample that was sequenced in a study of blood T cell repertoires in COVID-19. Only in-frame clones appear in the TCRdb table, and some are missing; sequencing was by immunoSEQ multiplex PCR. The table lists some 39,000 clones, around 76% of them singletons. The material sequenced was peripheral blood. Receptor source: a man older than 75 with acute or convalescent COVID-19.

The chain combines TRBV9 with TRBJ2-5, with D maybe TRBD2 (6 bases). Trimming cost V 4 bases and J 6 bases, with 16 bases left between them. The CDR3 has 14 amino acids. Germline-derived CDR1 and CDR2 are SGDLS and YYNGEE. CDR3 nucleotide sequence: TGTGCCAGCAGCCTTCCCGGGAGTGGGAAGACCCAGTACTTC. Translating gives CASSLPGSGKTQYF.

This clone was counted only a few times. The chain uses TRBV29-1 and TRBJ1-1; TRBD1 aligns across 9 bases. CDR1 and CDR2 from the germline V gene are SQVTM and ANQGSEA. The CDR3 consists of 14 residues. V lost 7 bases and J lost 0; bases outside the gene matches: 6. The CDR3 sequence: CSARQGGMNTEAFF. CDR3 nucleotide sequence: TGCAGCGCCAGACAGGGGGGGATGAACACTGAAGCTTTCTTT. The full variable domain, rest sourced from reference TRBV29-1 and TRBJ1-1, is SAVISQKPSRDICQRGTSLTIQCQVDSQVTMMFWYRQQPGQSLTLIATANQGSEATYESGFVIDKFPISRPNLTFSTLTVSNMSPEDSSIYLCSARQGGMNTEAFFGQGTRLTVV.

The chain combines TRBV7-2 with TRBJ1-3; D uncertain. Per the germline V gene, CDR1 is SGHTA and CDR2 is FQGNSA. This CDR3 has 16 amino acids. V gave up 3 bases and J gave up 3 bases, with 15 bases separating them. In DNA, the CDR3 is TGTGCCAGCAGCTTCGGGTCCGGAGGTTTTGGAAACACCATATATTTT. Protein sequence: CASSFGSGGFGNTIYF.

The V call is TRBV7-6, the J call TRBJ1-2, with a weak D call TRBD1 (5 bases). V lost 5 bases, J lost 5 bases, and 9 bases lay in between. Germline CDR1 reads SGHVS; CDR2 reads FNYEAQ. The CDR3 has 12 residues. The CDR3 loop is CASSPDSYGYTF. The CDR3 DNA is TGTGCCAGCAGCCCCGACAGTTATGGCTACACCTTC.

A single count supports this clone. The chain joins TRBV28 to TRBJ2-7, with 10 bases identical to TRBD1. The V and J ends lost 5 bases and 5 bases, in that order; junction bases with no gene match: 6. Germline-derived CDR1 and CDR2 are MDHEN and SYDVKM. This CDR3 has 14 amino acids. The DNA for the CDR3 is TGTGCCAGCAGTGGGGGACAGGGGTTAGACGAGCAGTACTTC. It codes for CASSGGQGLDEQYF. The entire variable domain, with the rest obtained from reference TRBV28 and TRBJ2-7, is as follows: DVKVTQSSRYLVKRTGEKVFLECVQDMDHENMFWYRQDPGLGLRLIYFSYDVKMKEKGDIPEGYSVSREKKERFSLILESASTNQTSMYLCASSGGQGLDEQYFGPGTRLTVT.

This chain links TRBV5-5 with TRBJ2-7, with a weak D call TRBD2 (6 bases). CDR3 length: 14 residues. Germline lookup yields CDR1 SGHKS and CDR2 YYEKEE (reference sequence). Trimming left V 2 bases short and J 6 bases short, with 15 bases between. The CDR3 sequence is CASSLPTRIGEQYF. Written as DNA, the CDR3 is TGTGCCAGCAGCTTACCGACTAGGATCGGCGAGCAGTACTTC.

The J gene is TRBJ2-1, the V gene TRBV9; 10 nucleotides agree with TRBD2. V was clipped by 1 base and J by 7 bases; unmatched bases: 5. Germline values: CDR1 SGDLS, CDR2 YYNGEE. CDR3 length: 15 residues. As DNA, the CDR3 is TGTGCCAGCAGCGTAACGGGACTAGCGACGAATGAGCAGTTCTTC. Encoded protein: CASSVTGLATNEQFF.

The CDR3 region is CASSFPPGQGAWTGELFF. The CDR3 DNA follows: TGTGCCAGCAGCTTCCCTCCGGGACAGGGGGCTTGGACCGGGGAGCTGTTTTTT. This sequence joins TRBV7-9 and TRBJ2-2; 12 bases fit TRBD1. Looked up from germline, CDR1 is SEHNR and CDR2 is FQNEAQ (reference sequence). Trimming took 3 bases from V and 5 from J; bases not matched to a gene: 10. The CDR3 totals 18 residues. Supplemented by reference TRBV7-9 and TRBJ2-2, the full variable domain reads DTGVSQNPRHKITKRGQNVTFRCDPISEHNRLYWYRQTLGQGPEFLTYFQNEAQLEKSRLLSDRFSAERPKGSFSTLEIQRTEQGDSAMYLCASSFPPGQGAWTGELFFGEGSRLTVL.

This chain joins TRBV27 and TRBJ1-2; 8 nucleotides line up with TRBD1. Trimming at V came to 4 bases and at J to 7 bases, leaving 2 bases not matched to a gene. This CDR3 is built from 12 residues. Germline values: CDR1 MNHEY, CDR2 SMNVEV (reference sequence). The CDR3 DNA is TGTGCCAGCAGTTACAGGGGGGGTGGCTACACCTTC. Translation gives CASSYRGGGYTF.

The genes are TRBV6-4 and TRBJ2-1; 8 nucleotides line up with TRBD1. Unmatched junction bases numbered 6, after V lost 1 base and J lost 7 bases. Per the germline V gene, CDR1 is MRHNA and CDR2 is SNTAGT. This CDR3 contains 15 residues. The CDR3 nucleotides read TGTGCCAGCAGTGACTGGAGGACAGGGAGGAATGAGCAGTTCTTC. Translation gives CASSDWRTGRNEQFF.

The rearrangement links TRBV7-2 to TRBJ2-5, with D perhaps TRBD2 (6 bases). Germline CDR1 reads SGHTA; CDR2 reads FQGNSA. With 3 bases removed from V and 5 bases from J, the gap between germline ends came to 16 bases. The length of the CDR3 is 15 residues. Here the CDR3 DNA reads TGTGCCAGCAGCTTCCGGGACTTAGGGTGGGAGACCCAGTACTTC. Its protein is CASSFRDLGWETQYF.

The rearrangement uses TRBV10-2 and TRBJ1-5, with D unclear. V was clipped by 6 bases and J by 4 bases, with 10 bases between them. The CDR3 runs to 13 residues. Germline V lookup: CDR1 WSHSY, CDR2 SAAADI. The CDR3: CASRGGGNQPQHF. CDR3 DNA: TGCGCCAGCAGAGGCGGAGGAAATCAGCCCCAGCATTTT.

This clone has just a few counts. The gene calls are TRBV6-2 or TRBV6-3 and TRBJ2-5; possible D gene TRBD2, 7 bases. CDR1 MNHEY and CDR2 SVGEGT come from the germline V gene. This CDR3 has 14 amino acids. Trimming removed 2 bases from V and 5 bases from J, with 12 bases in between. The CDR3, as DNA: TGTGCCAGCAGTTACCGGGGGGCCGGGGAGACCCAGTACTTC. Translation gives CASSYRGAGETQYF.

The rearrangement links TRBV28 to TRBJ1-2; TRBD1 matches 9 bases. The V and J ends lost 4 bases and 3 bases, in that order; junction bases with no gene match: 0. The germline CDR1 and CDR2 sequences are MDHEN and SYDVKM. This CDR3 is 13 amino acids long. The CDR3 DNA is TGTGCCAGCAGTTGGGACAGGGACTATGGCTACACCTTC. Its protein is CASSWDRDYGYTF.

Only one count was recorded for this clone. V usage is TRBV5-6 and J usage is TRBJ1-1; D is possibly TRBD1 (6 bases). V lost 4 bases and J 0 bases, leaving 10 bases between the germline ends. CDR3 size: 14 residues. Germline V gene sequence: CDR1 SGHDT, CDR2 YYEEEE. The CDR3 nucleotides read TGTGCCAGCAGCCTATGGGGGCTGAACACTGAAGCTTTCTTT. This sequence encodes CASSLWGLNTEAFF. The full variable domain, completed using reference TRBV5-6 and TRBJ1-1, is DAGVTQSPTHLIKTRGQQVTLRCSPKSGHDTVSWYQQALGQGPQFIFQYYEEEERQRGNFPDRFSGHQFPNYSSELNVNALLLGDSALYLCASSLWGLNTEAFFGQGTRLTVV.

The chain uses TRBV5-8 and TRBJ2-1; D is perhaps TRBD1 (5 bases). The germline V and J ends were trimmed by 1 base and 12 bases, with 8 bases remaining between them. Germline V CDR1 and CDR2: SGHTS, YDEGEE. The CDR3 is 11 amino acids. CDR3 loop: CASSLRQLQFF. The CDR3 DNA is TGTGCCAGCAGCTTGCGACAGTTGCAGTTCTTC.

This sequence joins TRBV5-1 and TRBJ1-3, with D perhaps matching TRBD1 (5 bases). The CDR3 covers 14 residues. CDR1 is SGHRS, CDR2 YFSETQ, per germline. V dropped 4 bases and J dropped 4 bases, with 12 bases sitting between them. The CDR3 here is CASSLAGYGNTIYF. In nucleotides, the CDR3 is TGCGCCAGCAGCCTCGCAGGGTACGGAAACACCATATATTTT.

This clone is hyperexpanded by share. This chain uses TRBV7-9 with TRBJ2-5; TRBD1 agrees at 7 bases. The germline V gene encodes CDR1 SEHNR and CDR2 FQNEAQ (reference sequence). This CDR3 comprises 14 residues. J gave up 1 base and V 5 bases, and 4 bases lay outside the gene matches. The CDR3, as DNA: TGTGCCAGCAGCCATACAGGGGTCCAAGAGACCCAGTACTTC. Its protein product is CASSHTGVQETQYF.

J is TRBJ2-4 and V is TRBV3-1 (or the pseudogene TRBV3-2), with D unclear. V lost 1 base and J 0 bases, leaving 4 bases between the germline ends. Germline CDR1 reads LGHDT; CDR2 reads YNNKEL (reference sequence). The CDR3 loop spans 14 amino acids. The DNA of the CDR3 is TGTGCCAGCAGCCAAGGGCCAGCCAAAAACATTCAGTACTTC. It translates to CASSQGPAKNIQYF.

This chain links TRBV5-8 with TRBJ2-1, with a possible D match to TRBD2 (6 bases). V was pared by 1 base and J by 0 bases, with 14 bases between. This CDR3 spans 17 amino acids. The germline V gene has CDR1 SGHTS and CDR2 YDEGEE. The CDR3 nucleotides read TGTGCCAGCAGCTTGTATTGGCGGGGAACCTCCTACAATGAGCAGTTCTTC. Translating it yields CASSLYWRGTSYNEQFF. Based on the CDR3 plus reference TRBV5-8 and TRBJ2-1, the full variable domain is EAGVTQSPTHLIKTRGQQATLRCSPISGHTSVYWYQQALGLGLQFLLWYDEGEERNRGNFPPRFSGRQFPNYSSELNVNALELEDSALYLCASSLYWRGTSYNEQFFGPGTRLTVL.